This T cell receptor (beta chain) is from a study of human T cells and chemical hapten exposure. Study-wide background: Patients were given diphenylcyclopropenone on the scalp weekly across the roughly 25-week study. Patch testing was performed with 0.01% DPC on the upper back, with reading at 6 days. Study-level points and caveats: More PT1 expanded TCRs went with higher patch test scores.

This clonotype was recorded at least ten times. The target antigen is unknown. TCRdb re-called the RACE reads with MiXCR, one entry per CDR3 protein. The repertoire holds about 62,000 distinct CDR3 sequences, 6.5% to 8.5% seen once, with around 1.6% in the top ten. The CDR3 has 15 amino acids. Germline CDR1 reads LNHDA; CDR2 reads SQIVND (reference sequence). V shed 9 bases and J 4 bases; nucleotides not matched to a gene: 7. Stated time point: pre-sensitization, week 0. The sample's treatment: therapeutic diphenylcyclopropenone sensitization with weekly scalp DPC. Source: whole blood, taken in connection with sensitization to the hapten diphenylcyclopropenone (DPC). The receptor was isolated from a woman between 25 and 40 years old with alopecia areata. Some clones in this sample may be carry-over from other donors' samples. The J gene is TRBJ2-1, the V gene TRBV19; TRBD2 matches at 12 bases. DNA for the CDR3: TGTGCCAGCACACCTAGCGGGGGGGCTTACAATGAGCAGTTCTTC. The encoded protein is CASTPSGGAYNEQFF.